These 4 T cell receptor beta chains were all obtained from the same sample, sequenced in a study of cytomegalovirus exposure and HLA in healthy donors (dated by TCRdb to about 2017). The library came from the immunoSEQ multiplex PCR assay. The multiplex PCR relied on a mix of 60 forward primers for TCR Vbeta segments and 13 reverse primers for TCR Jbeta segments. The table was pulled from immuneACCESS by TCRdb, which kept in-frame rearrangements only. Such tables lose some clones; where checked, under half of the loss comes from unresolved V genes, and the rest has no known cause. Present in this sample are 160,000 or so clones, roughly 80% of which were seen just once. Together, the top ten hold around 9.1% of the sample. Material for sequencing was PBMCs. Receptors were obtained from a male donor in good health and CMV-seropositive.

The chain employs TRBV2 and TRBJ1-6; no clear D gene. The length of the CDR3 is 17 residues. V lost 8 bases to trimming and J lost 2 bases, with 19 bases between them. The germline V gene encodes CDR1 SNHLY and CDR2 FYNNEI. CDR3 sequence (DNA): TGTGCCAGCTCTTTATCACCCAGACAAACCTATAATTCACCCCTCCACTTT. Its protein is CASSLSPRQTYNSPLHF.

This clone has a single count. V is TRBV6-5 and J is TRBJ2-1, with TRBD2 as a possible D gene (6 bases). The CDR3 length is 15 residues. The V end lost 2 bases, the J end lost 1 base, and 9 bases lay between the germline ends. Per germline, CDR1 MNHEY and CDR2 SVGAGI. The CDR3 sequence: CASSYLGGSYNEQFF. CDR3 in DNA: TGTGCCAGCAGTTACCTGGGGGGATCCTACAATGAGCAGTTCTTC.

The chain has TRBV18 and TRBJ2-1; TRBD1 matches 8 bases. The CDR3 is 16 amino acids. Germline-derived CDR1 and CDR2 are KGHSH and LQKENI. J lost 6 bases, V lost 3 bases, and 10 bases had no gene match. CDR3 loop: CASSPLGQEVFNEQFF. For the CDR3, the DNA is TGTGCCAGCTCACCCCTGGGACAGGAGGTTTTCAATGAGCAGTTCTTC.

This rearrangement joins TRBV25-1 to TRBJ1-1, with 9 bases identical to TRBD1. Germline V gene sequence: CDR1 MGHDK, CDR2 SYGVNS. V lost 9 bases, J lost 4 bases, and 6 bases stayed unmatched. The CDR3 contains 13 residues. CDR3 DNA sequence: TGTGCCAGTTCTATGACAGGGGGCACTGAAGCTTTCTTT. Amino acid sequence: CASSMTGGTEAFF. Looking up the rest from reference TRBV25-1 and TRBJ1-1 gives the full variable domain: EADIYQTPRYLVIGTGKKITLECSQTMGHDKMYWYQQDPGMELHLIHYSYGVNSTEKGDLSSESTVSRIRTEHFPLTLESARPSHTSQYLCASSMTGGTEAFFGQGTRLTVV.